What follows are 22 T cell receptor beta chains derived from one specimen sequenced in a study of cytomegalovirus exposure and HLA in healthy donors (TCRdb year 2017). The method was the immunoSEQ multiplex PCR assay. For the multiplex PCR, a mixture combining 60 forward primers for TCR Vbeta segments and 13 reverse primers for TCR Jbeta segments was used. What TCRdb holds here is the immuneACCESS table cut down to in-frame rearrangements. Part of the clones is not present; checked against another copy, under half of the missing clones reflect an unresolved V gene, and the others are unexplained. Across this sample there are about 50,000 clones, with around four fifths seen only once. Around 1.6% of the sample is held by the ten biggest clonotypes. Sequencing was carried out using PBMCs. The source is a young man in good health and CMV-seronegative.

This clone was seen a handful of times. V gene TRBV2 combines with J gene TRBJ1-4; 10 bases align to TRBD1. The V gene end was trimmed by 10 bases and the J gene end by 7 bases; junction bases not matched to a gene: 6. Germline V lookup: CDR1 SNHLY, CDR2 FYNNEI. This CDR3 comprises 13 residues. The CDR3 sequence: CATRTGGGEKLFF. CDR3 nucleotides: TGTGCCACCAGGACAGGGGGAGGTGAAAAACTGTTTTTT. The variable domain in full, with the rest retrieved from reference TRBV2 and TRBJ1-4, is EPEVTQTPSHQVTQMGQEVILRCVPISNHLYFYWYRQILGQKVEFLVSFYNNEISEKSEIFDDQFSVERPDGSNFTLKIRSTKLEDSAMYFCATRTGGGEKLFFGSGTQLSVL.

This chain connects TRBV29-1 to TRBJ1-2, with unresolved D. CDR1 is SQVTM and CDR2 is ANQGSEA in the germline V gene. The CDR3 runs 12 residues. Trimming pared 3 bases from V and 4 bases from J, leaving 9 bases between. The CDR3 region has the DNA TGCAGCGTTGACCGGGGTCCCTATGGCTACACCTTC. It specifies CSVDRGPYGYTF.

This rearrangement joins TRBV7-2 to TRBJ2-5, with D maybe TRBD1 (5 bases). The J call may be wrong; the DNA end is better matched by TRBJ2-7. Germline loops: CDR1 SGHTA, CDR2 FQGNSA. The CDR3 has 15 amino acids. DNA for the CDR3: TGTGCCAGCAGCTTAGCGGGGCCCCTTGGCTACGAGCAGTACTTC. This gives the protein CASSLAGPLGYEQYF.

The chain joins TRBV7-9 to TRBJ2-2, with D possibly matching TRBD1 (5 bases). This CDR3 has 14 amino acids. V lost 1 base to trimming and J lost 9 bases, with 12 bases between them. Germline V lookup: CDR1 SEHNR, CDR2 FQNEAQ (reference sequence). The CDR3 nucleotides read TGTGCCAGCAGCTTAGGACAGTTTCAGCGGGAGCTGTTTTTT. This encodes CASSLGQFQRELFF.

CDR3 nucleotide sequence: TGCGCCAGCAGGTCGAGTCTAGCGAACACCGGGGAGCTGTTTTTT. This sequence encodes CASRSSLANTGELFF. The V call is TRBV5-1, the J call TRBJ2-2; D not resolved. V was trimmed by 5 bases and J by 0 bases, leaving 11 bases between them. The germline V gene encodes CDR1 SGHRS and CDR2 YFSETQ. The CDR3 has 15 residues. Full variable domain (rest looked up from reference TRBV5-1 and TRBJ2-2): KAGVTQTPRYLIKTRGQQVTLSCSPISGHRSVSWYQQTPGQGLQFLFEYFSETQRNKGNFPGRFSGRQFSNSRSEMNVSTLELGDSALYLCASRSSLANTGELFFGEGSRLTVL.

This clone was seen just once. The V and J genes are TRBV5-6 and TRBJ1-4, with 7 bases lining up with TRBD1. The CDR3 sequence is 16 residues long. Germline V CDR1 and CDR2: SGHDT, YYEEEE. V gave up 0 bases and J gave up 8 bases; unmatched junction bases: 10. In nucleotides, the CDR3 is TGTGCCAGCAGCTTGGCTGGGACAGCTCCGCTCGAAAAACTGTTTTTT. The encoded protein is CASSLAGTAPLEKLFF.

V gene TRBV28 combines with J gene TRBJ2-7, with 8 bases that match TRBD1. The V segment lost 1 base and the J segment 4 bases; nucleotides outside the gene matches: 3. CDR1 and CDR2 from the germline V gene are MDHEN and SYDVKM. CDR3 length equals 14 residues. The CDR3 coding sequence is TGTGCCAGCAGTTTATCCCAGGGGGCATACGAGCAGTACTTC. Protein sequence: CASSLSQGAYEQYF.

The chain employs TRBV5-1 and TRBJ2-1; D is possibly TRBD2 (6 bases). The germline gives CDR1 SGHRS, CDR2 YFSETQ. The CDR3 loop spans 16 amino acids. With 4 bases removed from V and 0 bases from J, the gap between germline ends came to 14 bases. The CDR3 is CASSQVADISYNEQFF. The CDR3 DNA reads as TGCGCCAGCAGCCAAGTAGCGGACATCTCCTACAATGAGCAGTTCTTC.

The chain couples TRBV5-1 to TRBJ2-2; D might be TRBD2 (6 bases). V was pared by 3 bases and J by 5 bases, with 14 bases between. Germline V CDR1 and CDR2: SGHRS, YFSETQ. The length of the CDR3 is 15 residues. DNA for the CDR3: TGCGCCAGCAGCTGGAGGGTATCGCGGACCGGGGAGCTGTTTTTT. Its protein product is CASSWRVSRTGELFF.

This chain uses TRBV2 with TRBJ1-1, with D possibly matching TRBD1 (6 bases). CDR1 and CDR2 from the germline V gene are SNHLY and FYNNEI. Trimming cost V 6 bases and J 5 bases, with 7 bases left between them. The CDR3 totals 11 residues. The CDR3 region has the DNA TGTGCCAGCAGGACAGGTACTGAAGCTTTCTTT. Translated: CASRTGTEAFF.

This sequence joins TRBV18 and TRBJ1-3; D is possibly TRBD1 (5 bases). The CDR3 has 14 residues. Trimming left V 3 bases short and J 2 bases short, with 8 bases between. Germline CDR1 reads KGHSH; CDR2 reads LQKENI. The CDR3 loop reads CASSPPTAGNTIYF. CDR3 DNA: TGTGCCAGCTCACCTCCGACAGCTGGAAACACCATATATTTT.

V and J are TRBV11-2 and TRBJ1-3; the D is unclear. Germline V lookup: CDR1 SGHAT, CDR2 FQNNGV. V was pared by 5 bases and J by 7 bases, with 9 bases between. The CDR3 covers 12 residues. The CDR3 loop reads CASSQESNTIYF. The CDR3 DNA follows: TGTGCCAGCAGCCAGGAAAGTAACACCATATATTTT.

The rearrangement joins TRBV19 to TRBJ2-5; 9 bases line up with TRBD2. This CDR3 has 13 amino acids. J was trimmed by 5 bases and V by 7 bases; bases with no gene match: 5. Germline CDR1 reads LNHDA; CDR2 reads SQIVND (reference sequence). DNA for the CDR3: TGTGCCAGTAACAGGCGGGGGGGCGAGACCCAGTACTTC. Its translation is CASNRRGGETQYF.

The rearrangement joins TRBV5-5 to TRBJ1-5; 7 bases agree with TRBD1. The CDR3 sequence is 15 residues long. J gave up 10 bases and V 4 bases, and 14 bases lay outside the gene matches. CDR1 is SGHKS and CDR2 is YYEKEE in the germline V gene (reference sequence). The CDR3 protein is CASSLQGYSAHPQHF. CDR3 bases: TGTGCCAGCAGCCTACAGGGGTACTCCGCACACCCCCAGCATTTT. The full variable domain, with the rest looked up from reference TRBV5-5 and TRBJ1-5, is DAGVTQSPTHLIKTRGQQVTLRCSPISGHKSVSWYQQVLGQGPQFIFQYYEKEERGRGNFPDRFSARQFPNYSSELNVNALLLGDSALYLCASSLQGYSAHPQHFGDGTRLSIL.

The gene calls are TRBV18 and TRBJ2-2; possibly TRBD1 for D (6 bases). Germline assignment: CDR1 KGHSH and CDR2 LQKENI. The CDR3 loop spans 15 amino acids. V lost 1 base to trimming and J lost 8 bases, with 14 bases between them. CDR3 in DNA: TGTGCCAGCTCACCACAACAGGACAGTGGGGGGGAGCTGTTTTTT. Translated: CASSPQQDSGGELFF.

V gene TRBV6-1 combines with J gene TRBJ2-5; TRBD1 aligns across 7 bases. The closer fit of TRBJ2-7 to the DNA end suggests the J call may be wrong. The CDR3 totals 14 residues. CDR1 is MNHNS, CDR2 SASEGT, per germline. The CDR3 DNA reads as TGTGCCAGCAGCTCAACAGGGGTGGTTTACGAGCAGTACTTC. This sequence encodes CASSSTGVVYEQYF.

The chain combines TRBV11-3 with TRBJ1-3; D is ambiguous. CDR3 length: 13 amino acids. Germline CDR1 reads SGHNT; CDR2 reads YENEEA. Trimming removed 5 bases at V and 4 bases at J, with 9 bases between. In DNA form, the CDR3 reads TGTGCCAGCAGCGACCTGACAGGAAACACCATATATTTT. This codes for CASSDLTGNTIYF.

V usage is TRBV4-1 and J usage is TRBJ2-1; 8 bases line up with TRBD1. Germline V gives CDR1 MGHRA, CDR2 YSYEKL. This CDR3 spans 16 amino acids. The trim removed 1 base at V and 3 bases at J, leaving 5 bases unmatched. Here the CDR3 reads CASSQGQGTLYNEQFF. As DNA, the CDR3 is TGCGCCAGCAGCCAAGGACAGGGGACACTCTACAATGAGCAGTTCTTC.

The rearrangement joins TRBV28 to TRBJ1-2; D ambiguous. The CDR3 is made up of 14 amino acids. The germline V gene encodes CDR1 MDHEN and CDR2 SYDVKM. Deletions cut 1 base from V and 6 bases from J, with 12 bases between. CDR3 residues: CASSLSGGLDGYTF. The CDR3 bases are TGTGCCAGCAGTTTATCTGGTGGCCTGGATGGCTACACCTTC.

This chain joins TRBV2 and TRBJ1-2, with 8 bases fitting TRBD1. Germline CDR1 is SNHLY and CDR2 is FYNNEI. This CDR3 contains 21 residues. V was clipped by 7 bases and J by 2 bases; unmatched bases: 27. The CDR3 region is CASNAFWVQGANTGFNYGYTF. Here the CDR3 DNA reads TGTGCCAGCAACGCATTTTGGGTCCAGGGGGCGAATACAGGGTTCAACTATGGCTACACCTTC.

The V gene is TRBV2, the J gene TRBJ2-5, with D uncertain. This CDR3 has 15 residues. Between the trimmed V and J ends, which lost 4 bases and 1 base, there was a span of 13 bases. CDR1 is SNHLY and CDR2 is FYNNEI in the germline V gene. The CDR3 DNA reads as TGTGCCAGCAGTGGGCCAACAAGAGGCCAAGAGACCCAGTACTTC. Encoded protein: CASSGPTRGQETQYF.

The CDR3 coding sequence is TGTGCCAGCAGTCTCAGCGGGAGCAAAGGCGATGAGCAGTTCTTC. Its translation: CASSLSGSKGDEQFF. The chain recombines TRBV6-5 with TRBJ2-1, with 8 bases matching TRBD2. Germline loops: CDR1 MNHEY, CDR2 SVGAGI. Unmatched junction bases numbered 11, after V lost 5 bases and J lost 8 bases. The CDR3 spans 15 residues.